A selection of T cell receptor beta chains follows, all from one sample in a study of T-cell memory formation after mild COVID-19. In TCRdb, the 5' RACE reads were re-called with MiXCR into one record per CDR3 protein. The top ten hold around 21% of the sample, which has 250,000 to 350,000 distinct CDR3 sequences, roughly a fifth seen once. The sequenced sample was PBMCs or a T cell subset sorted from them (not recorded which). Source of these receptors: a man aged 18 to 29 who had mild COVID-19 (a few samples of this study predate the infection). Cell type and time point are not known. Both conserved end residues are trimmed from each CDR3. The size field is filled for only some rows; it gives once, few, many or a size class.

CDR3aa	j_gene	abundance	v_gene
ASSQDSSNEQF	TRBJ2-1	few	TRBV4-3
ASSLFLSGRTDTQY	TRBJ2-3	-	TRBV7-9
ASSLSGGHDNEQF	TRBJ2-1	-	TRBV18
ASSVSGLALYNEQF	TRBJ2-1	-	TRBV5-1
ASSLGAGGHYNEQF	TRBJ2-1	many	TRBV7-2
ASSLDPGGSDTQY	TRBJ2-3	-	TRBV5-1
AGSIYEQY	TRBJ2-7	-	TRBV20-1
ASSYSGVADTQY	TRBJ2-3	-	TRBV5-1
ASSSTLGGAAKNIQY	TRBJ2-4	many	TRBV7-2
ASSPGTGGSGANVLT	TRBJ2-6	-	TRBV5-1
ASSPRTSSKEQF	TRBJ2-1	few	TRBV7-8
ASSLGQYYGYT	TRBJ1-2	-	TRBV7-2
ASSWNRVAGDEQY	TRBJ2-7	-	TRBV7-9
ASTMGWNSPLH	TRBJ1-6	-	TRBV12-3/TRBV12-4
SAREPRRGTDTQY	TRBJ2-3	few	TRBV20-1
ASSRTPGQVSDTQY	TRBJ2-3	few	TRBV4-1
ASCRAASSYNEQF	TRBJ2-1	few	TRBV12-3/TRBV12-4
ASSLGRFWASGDTDTQY	TRBJ2-3	few	TRBV7-2
ASSPWTSGGRGPGELF	TRBJ2-2	-	TRBV6-2/TRBV6-3
ASSPVWGRSTDTQY	TRBJ2-3	-	TRBV18
ASSQDTGAGGYT	TRBJ1-2	-	TRBV4-3
ASSLGGQVYTQETQY	TRBJ2-5	-	TRBV27
ASSSGGNTIY	TRBJ1-3	-	TRBV7-9
ASSFSGADGYT	TRBJ1-2	-	TRBV12-3/TRBV12-4